This TCR beta chain was found in a study of identical twins. General observations from the study: Out-of-frame alpha sequences common to twins were enriched for low generation probability. In zero-insertion analyses, partial confounding could arise from invariant MAIT and iNKT cells.

The V end lost 1 base, the J end lost 0 bases, and 22 bases lay between the germline ends. The germline CDR1 and CDR2 sequences are LGHDT and YNNKEL (reference sequence). The CDR3 covers 19 residues. A single record per CDR3 protein comes from TCRdb applying MiXCR to the 5' RACE reads. Among some 1,600,000 distinct CDR3 sequences listed, more than 30% were seen once. This clonotype was observed a handful of times. What it recognizes is unknown. The rearrangement joins TRBV3-1 to TRBJ2-7; D gene ambiguous. Sequenced: cord blood. The TCR sequence derives from a newborn girl in good health. The CDR3 sequence is CASSQGLILGPVSSYEQYF. The CDR3 DNA follows: TGTGCCAGCAGCCAAGGCCTAATCCTCGGCCCAGTCTCCTCCTACGAGCAGTACTTC.